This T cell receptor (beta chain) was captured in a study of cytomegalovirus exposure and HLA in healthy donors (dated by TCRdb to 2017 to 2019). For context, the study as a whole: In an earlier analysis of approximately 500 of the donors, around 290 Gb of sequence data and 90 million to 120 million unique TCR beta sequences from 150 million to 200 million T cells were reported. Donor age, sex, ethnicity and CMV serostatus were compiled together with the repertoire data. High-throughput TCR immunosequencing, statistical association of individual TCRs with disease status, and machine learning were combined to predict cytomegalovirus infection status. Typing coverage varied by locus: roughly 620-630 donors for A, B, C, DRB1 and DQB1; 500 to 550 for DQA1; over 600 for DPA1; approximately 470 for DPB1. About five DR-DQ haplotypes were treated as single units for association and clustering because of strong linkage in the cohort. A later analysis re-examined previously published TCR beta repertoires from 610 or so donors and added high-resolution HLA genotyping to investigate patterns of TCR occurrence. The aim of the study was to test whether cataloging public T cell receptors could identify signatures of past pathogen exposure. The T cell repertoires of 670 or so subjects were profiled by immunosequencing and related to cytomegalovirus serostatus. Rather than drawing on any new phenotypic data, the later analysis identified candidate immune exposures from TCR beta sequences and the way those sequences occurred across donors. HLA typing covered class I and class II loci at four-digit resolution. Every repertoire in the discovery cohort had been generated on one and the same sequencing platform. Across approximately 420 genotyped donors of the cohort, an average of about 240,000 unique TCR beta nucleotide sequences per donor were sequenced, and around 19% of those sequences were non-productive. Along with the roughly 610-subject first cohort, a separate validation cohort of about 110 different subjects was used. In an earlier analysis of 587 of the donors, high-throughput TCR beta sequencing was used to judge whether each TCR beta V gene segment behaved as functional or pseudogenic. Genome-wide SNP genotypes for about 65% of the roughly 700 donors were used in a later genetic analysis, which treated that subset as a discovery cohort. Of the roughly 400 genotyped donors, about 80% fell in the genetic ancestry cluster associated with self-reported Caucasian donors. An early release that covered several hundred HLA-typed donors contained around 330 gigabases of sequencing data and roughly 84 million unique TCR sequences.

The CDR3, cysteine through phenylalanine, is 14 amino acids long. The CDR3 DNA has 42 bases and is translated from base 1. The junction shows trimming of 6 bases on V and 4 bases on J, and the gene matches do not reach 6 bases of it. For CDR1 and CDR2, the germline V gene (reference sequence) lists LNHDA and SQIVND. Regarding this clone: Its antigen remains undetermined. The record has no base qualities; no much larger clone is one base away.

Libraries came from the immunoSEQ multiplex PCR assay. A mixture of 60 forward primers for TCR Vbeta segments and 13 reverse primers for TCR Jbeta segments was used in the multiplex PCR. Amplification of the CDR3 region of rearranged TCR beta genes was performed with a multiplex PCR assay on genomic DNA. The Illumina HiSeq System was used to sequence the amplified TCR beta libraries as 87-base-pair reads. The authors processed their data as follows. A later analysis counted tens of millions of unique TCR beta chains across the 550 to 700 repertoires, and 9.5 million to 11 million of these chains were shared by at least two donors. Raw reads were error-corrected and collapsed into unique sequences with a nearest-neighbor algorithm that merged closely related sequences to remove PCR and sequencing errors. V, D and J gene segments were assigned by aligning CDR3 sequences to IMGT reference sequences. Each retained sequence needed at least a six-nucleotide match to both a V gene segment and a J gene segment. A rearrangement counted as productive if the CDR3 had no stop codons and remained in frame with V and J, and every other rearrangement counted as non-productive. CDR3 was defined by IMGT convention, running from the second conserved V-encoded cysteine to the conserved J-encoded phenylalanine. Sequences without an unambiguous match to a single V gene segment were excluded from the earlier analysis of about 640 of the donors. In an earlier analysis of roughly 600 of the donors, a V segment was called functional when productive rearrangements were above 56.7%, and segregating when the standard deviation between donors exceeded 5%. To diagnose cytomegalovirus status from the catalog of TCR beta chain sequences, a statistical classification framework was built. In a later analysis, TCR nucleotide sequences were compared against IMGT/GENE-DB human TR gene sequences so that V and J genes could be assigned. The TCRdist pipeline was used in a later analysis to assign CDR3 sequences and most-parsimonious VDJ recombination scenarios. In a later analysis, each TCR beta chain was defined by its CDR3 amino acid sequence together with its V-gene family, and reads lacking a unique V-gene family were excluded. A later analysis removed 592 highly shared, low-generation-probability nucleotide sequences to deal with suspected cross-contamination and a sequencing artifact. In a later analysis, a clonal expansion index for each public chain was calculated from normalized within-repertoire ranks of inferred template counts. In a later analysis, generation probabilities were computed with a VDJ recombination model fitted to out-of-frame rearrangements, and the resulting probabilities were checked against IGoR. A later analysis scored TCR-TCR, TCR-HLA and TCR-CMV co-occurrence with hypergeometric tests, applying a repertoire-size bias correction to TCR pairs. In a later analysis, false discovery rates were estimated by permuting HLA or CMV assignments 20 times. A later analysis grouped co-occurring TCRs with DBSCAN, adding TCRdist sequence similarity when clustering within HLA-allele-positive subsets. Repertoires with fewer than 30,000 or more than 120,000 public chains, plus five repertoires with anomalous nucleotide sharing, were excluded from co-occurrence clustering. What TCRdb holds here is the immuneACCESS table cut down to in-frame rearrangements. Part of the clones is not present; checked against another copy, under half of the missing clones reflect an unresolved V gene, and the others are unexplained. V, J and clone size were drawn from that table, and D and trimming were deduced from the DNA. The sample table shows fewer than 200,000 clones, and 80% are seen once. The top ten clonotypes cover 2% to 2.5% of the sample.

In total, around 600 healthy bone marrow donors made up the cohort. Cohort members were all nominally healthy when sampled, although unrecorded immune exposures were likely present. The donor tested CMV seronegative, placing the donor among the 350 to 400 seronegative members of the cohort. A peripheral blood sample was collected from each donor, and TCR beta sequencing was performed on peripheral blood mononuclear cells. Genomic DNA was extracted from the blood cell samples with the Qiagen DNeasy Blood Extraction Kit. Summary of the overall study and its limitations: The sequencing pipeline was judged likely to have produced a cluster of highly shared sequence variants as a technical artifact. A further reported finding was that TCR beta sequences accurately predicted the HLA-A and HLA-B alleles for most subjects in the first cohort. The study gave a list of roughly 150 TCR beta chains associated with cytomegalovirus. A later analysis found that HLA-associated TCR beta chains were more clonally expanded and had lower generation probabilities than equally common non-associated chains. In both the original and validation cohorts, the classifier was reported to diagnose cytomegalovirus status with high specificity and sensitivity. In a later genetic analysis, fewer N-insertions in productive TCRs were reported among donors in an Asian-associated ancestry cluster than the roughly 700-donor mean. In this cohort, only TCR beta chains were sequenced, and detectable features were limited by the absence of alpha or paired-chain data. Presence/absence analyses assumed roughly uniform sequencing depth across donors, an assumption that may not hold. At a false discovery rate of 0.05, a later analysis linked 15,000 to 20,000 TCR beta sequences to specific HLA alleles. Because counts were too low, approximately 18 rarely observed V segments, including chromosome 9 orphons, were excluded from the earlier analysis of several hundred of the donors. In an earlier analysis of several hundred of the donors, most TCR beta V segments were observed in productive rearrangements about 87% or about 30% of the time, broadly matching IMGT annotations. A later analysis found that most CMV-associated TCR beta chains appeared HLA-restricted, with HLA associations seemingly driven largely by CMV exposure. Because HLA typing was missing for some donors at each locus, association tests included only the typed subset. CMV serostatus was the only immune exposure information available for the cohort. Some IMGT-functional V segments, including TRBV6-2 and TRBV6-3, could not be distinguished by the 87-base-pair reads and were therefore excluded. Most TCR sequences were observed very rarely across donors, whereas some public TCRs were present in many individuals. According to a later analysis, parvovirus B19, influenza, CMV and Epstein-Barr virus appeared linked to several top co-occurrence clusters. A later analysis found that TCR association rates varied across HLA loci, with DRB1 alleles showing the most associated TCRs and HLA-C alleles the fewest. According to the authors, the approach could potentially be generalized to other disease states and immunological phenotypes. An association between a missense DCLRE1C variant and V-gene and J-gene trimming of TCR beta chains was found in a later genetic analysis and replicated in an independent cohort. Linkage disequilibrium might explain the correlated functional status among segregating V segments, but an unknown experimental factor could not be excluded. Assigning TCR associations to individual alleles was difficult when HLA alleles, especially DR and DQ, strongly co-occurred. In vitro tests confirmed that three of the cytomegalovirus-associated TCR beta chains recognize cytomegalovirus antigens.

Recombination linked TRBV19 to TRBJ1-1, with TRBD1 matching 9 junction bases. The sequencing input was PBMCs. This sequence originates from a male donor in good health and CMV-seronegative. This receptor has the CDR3 CASRVTGGGTEAFF. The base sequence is TGTGCCAGTAGGGTGACAGGGGGAGGCACTGAAGCTTTCTTT.